This TCR beta chain was obtained from a study of beta chain features in type 1 diabetes. Note on this clone: Its target is not known.

This CDR3 has 12 amino acids. V lost 5 bases, J lost 7 bases, and 9 bases lay in between. Germline V lookup: CDR1 MDHEN, CDR2 SYDVKM. Study-wide results and limits: All four CD4+ subsets of Type 1 diabetes patients contained TCRB CDR3s that were moderately but significantly shorter.

cDNA synthesis used the whole RNA isolate, giving expressed TCRB sequences. The protocol was immunoSEQ multiplex PCR, while the TCRdb copy is restricted to in-frame clones and leaves out a portion. The table has 250,000 to 300,000 clones, 20% to 25% seen once. The V and J genes are TRBV28 and TRBJ2-1; D is unresolved. The sequencing input was naive CD4+ T cells from blood. This receptor was identified in a woman in her thirties with type 1 diabetes. The CDR3 loop is CASSRFLNEQFF. CDR3 coding DNA: TGTGCCAGCAGTCGTTTCCTTAATGAGCAGTTCTTC.